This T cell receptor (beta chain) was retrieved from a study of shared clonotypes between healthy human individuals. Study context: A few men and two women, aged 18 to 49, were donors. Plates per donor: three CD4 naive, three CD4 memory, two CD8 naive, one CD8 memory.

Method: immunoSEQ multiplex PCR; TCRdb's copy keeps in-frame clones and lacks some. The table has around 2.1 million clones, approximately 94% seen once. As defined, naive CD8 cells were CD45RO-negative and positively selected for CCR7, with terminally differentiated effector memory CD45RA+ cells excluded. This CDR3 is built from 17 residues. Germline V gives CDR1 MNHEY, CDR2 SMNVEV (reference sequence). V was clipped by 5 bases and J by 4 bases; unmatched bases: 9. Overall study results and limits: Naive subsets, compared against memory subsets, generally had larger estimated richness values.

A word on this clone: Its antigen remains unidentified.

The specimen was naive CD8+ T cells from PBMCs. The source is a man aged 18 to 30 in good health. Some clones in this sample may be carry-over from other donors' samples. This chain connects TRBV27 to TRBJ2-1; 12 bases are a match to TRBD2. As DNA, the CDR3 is TGTGCCAGCAGTGGGCTAGCGGGAGGGAACGGATACAATGAGCAGTTCTTC. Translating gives CASSGLAGGNGYNEQFF.